This is a list of T cell receptor beta chains from one sample in a study of T-cell reconstitution after alpha-beta-depleted transplantation in children. Via MiXCR, TCRdb re-called the PCR reads, giving one row per CDR3 protein. The sample holds roughly 340,000 distinct CDR3 sequences; around 15% are singletons and the top ten take roughly 41%. The specimen was PBMCs, mostly from graft donor cells, collected 360 days after TCRalphabeta/CD19-depleted stem cell transplant. Receptors were obtained from a male patient between 2 and 10 years old who had a stem cell transplant for acute lymphoblastic leukemia, so the T cells may come from the graft donor. Each CDR3 is given with its conserved first and last residue. D genes are given only for firm matches. Some rows mark clone size as missing; the rest say once, few, many or name a class of expanded clone.

j_call: TRBJ2-5
clone_size: .
d_call: .
v_call: TRBV4-3
cdr3_length: 18
cdr3_aa: CASSQDPPRAGGSETQYF
cdr3_nt: TGCGCCAGCAGCCAAGATCCCCCTCGCGCTGGAGGCTCTGAGACCCAGTACTTC

j_call: TRBJ2-2
clone_size: .
d_call: TRBD2
v_call: TRBV5-1
cdr3_length: 15
cdr3_aa: CASSFGTSGTGELFF
cdr3_nt: TGCGCCAGCAGCTTCGGGACTAGCGGGACCGGGGAGCTGTTTTTT

j_call: TRBJ2-3
clone_size: .
d_call: .
v_call: TRBV11-2
cdr3_length: 12
cdr3_aa: CASSLEVITQYF
cdr3_nt: TGTGCCAGCAGCCTAGAGGTGATAACGCAGTATTTT

j_call: TRBJ1-6
clone_size: many
d_call: .
v_call: TRBV10-3
cdr3_length: 13
cdr3_aa: CAITGQYNSPLHF
cdr3_nt: TGTGCCATCACCGGACAGTATAATTCACCCCTCCACTTT

j_call: TRBJ2-2
clone_size: few
d_call: TRBD2
v_call: TRBV9
cdr3_length: 16
cdr3_aa: CASSVASGSVSGELFF
cdr3_nt: TGTGCCAGCAGCGTAGCTAGCGGGAGTGTCTCCGGGGAGCTGTTTTTT

j_call: TRBJ2-7
clone_size: .
d_call: .
v_call: TRBV11-2
cdr3_length: 14
cdr3_aa: CASSLEWGSYEQYF
cdr3_nt: TGTGCCAGCAGCTTAGAGTGGGGTTCCTACGAGCAGTACTTC

j_call: TRBJ2-1
clone_size: few
d_call: .
v_call: TRBV5-1
cdr3_length: 17
cdr3_aa: CASSLAPRGASYNEQFF
cdr3_nt: TGCGCCAGCAGCTTGGCCCCTCGCGGGGCCTCCTACAATGAGCAGTTCTTC

j_call: TRBJ2-7
clone_size: few
d_call: TRBD1
v_call: TRBV12-3/TRBV12-4
cdr3_length: 14
cdr3_aa: CASSPGTGGNEQYF
cdr3_nt: TGTGCCAGCAGCCCCGGGACAGGGGGCAACGAGCAGTACTTC

j_call: TRBJ2-3
clone_size: few
d_call: TRBD1
v_call: TRBV7-7
cdr3_length: 15
cdr3_aa: CASSTAGTATDTQYF
cdr3_nt: TGTGCTAGCAGCACAGCCGGGACAGCCACAGATACGCAGTATTTT

j_call: TRBJ1-1
clone_size: .
d_call: .
v_call: TRBV29-1
cdr3_length: 14
cdr3_aa: CSVQGRGMNTEAFF
cdr3_nt: TGCAGCGTTCAGGGAAGGGGCATGAACACTGAAGCTTTCTTT

j_call: TRBJ2-7
clone_size: .
d_call: TRBD2
v_call: TRBV5-6
cdr3_length: 18
cdr3_aa: CASSLATIYSGSFDEQYF
cdr3_nt: TGTGCCAGCAGCTTGGCGACGATATATAGCGGGAGCTTCGACGAGCAGTACTTC

j_call: TRBJ2-2
clone_size: many
d_call: .
v_call: TRBV7-2
cdr3_length: 16
cdr3_aa: CASALILRPSTGELFF
cdr3_nt: TGTGCCTCAGCGTTGATTTTAAGGCCGTCCACCGGGGAGCTGTTTTTT

j_call: TRBJ1-3
clone_size: few
d_call: .
v_call: TRBV9
cdr3_length: 14
cdr3_aa: CASSVIDVGNTIYF
cdr3_nt: TGTGCCAGCAGCGTAATAGATGTGGGAAACACCATATATTTT

j_call: TRBJ2-3
clone_size: many
d_call: .
v_call: TRBV20-1
cdr3_length: 13
cdr3_aa: CSARPAPTDTQYF
cdr3_nt: TGCAGTGCTAGACCAGCCCCCACAGATACGCAGTATTTT

j_call: TRBJ2-1
clone_size: few
d_call: TRBD2
v_call: TRBV20-1
cdr3_length: 15
cdr3_aa: CSASPVQRDSNEQFF
cdr3_nt: TGCAGTGCTAGTCCAGTCCAGCGGGATAGCAATGAGCAGTTCTTC

j_call: TRBJ2-7
clone_size: few
d_call: .
v_call: TRBV4-1
cdr3_length: 16
cdr3_aa: CASSQEGINRMGEQYF
cdr3_nt: TGCGCCAGCAGCCAAGAAGGGATAAATAGGATGGGTGAGCAGTACTTC

j_call: TRBJ2-7
clone_size: .
d_call: .
v_call: TRBV5-6
cdr3_length: 12
cdr3_aa: CASGTGWYEQYF
cdr3_nt: TGTGCCAGTGGGACTGGATGGTACGAGCAGTACTTC

j_call: TRBJ2-3
clone_size: few
d_call: TRBD2
v_call: TRBV15
cdr3_length: 16
cdr3_aa: CATSRLLAGVTDTQYF
cdr3_nt: TGTGCCACCAGCAGACTTTTAGCGGGTGTCACAGATACGCAGTATTTT

j_call: TRBJ2-3
clone_size: .
d_call: .
v_call: TRBV15
cdr3_length: 11
cdr3_aa: CATSLSDTQYF
cdr3_nt: TGTGCCACCAGCCTCTCAGATACGCAGTATTTT

j_call: TRBJ2-5
clone_size: .
d_call: TRBD2
v_call: TRBV29-1
cdr3_length: 15
cdr3_aa: CSVPIRTSGLETQYF
cdr3_nt: TGCAGCGTACCTATACGGACTAGCGGACTAGAGACCCAGTACTTC

j_call: TRBJ2-5
clone_size: few
d_call: .
v_call: TRBV12-3/TRBV12-4
cdr3_length: 17
cdr3_aa: CASSSKRHTRGQETQYF
cdr3_nt: TGTGCCAGCAGTTCGAAACGACACACTAGGGGACAAGAGACCCAGTACTTC

j_call: TRBJ2-6
clone_size: few
d_call: .
v_call: TRBV6-1
cdr3_length: 13
cdr3_aa: CASRNTGANVLTF
cdr3_nt: TGTGCCAGCAGAAATACTGGGGCCAACGTCCTGACTTTC

j_call: TRBJ1-1
clone_size: few
d_call: .
v_call: TRBV5-1
cdr3_length: 12
cdr3_aa: CASSLDYSEAFF
cdr3_nt: TGCGCCAGCAGCTTGGATTATAGTGAAGCTTTCTTT

j_call: TRBJ2-1
clone_size: many
d_call: .
v_call: TRBV6-5
cdr3_length: 15
cdr3_aa: CASSYSSPGWNEQFF
cdr3_nt: TGTGCCAGCAGTTACTCGAGCCCAGGGTGGAATGAGCAGTTCTTC

j_call: TRBJ2-4
clone_size: .
d_call: .
v_call: TRBV4-3
cdr3_length: 18
cdr3_aa: CASSQDGQTGLAKNIQYF
cdr3_nt: TGCGCCAGCAGCCAAGATGGACAGACAGGTCTAGCCAAAAACATTCAGTACTTC

j_call: TRBJ2-2
clone_size: .
d_call: .
v_call: TRBV21-1
cdr3_length: 11
cdr3_aa: CASSTPRELFF
cdr3_nt: TGTGCCAGCAGTACGCCCCGGGAGCTGTTTTTT

j_call: TRBJ2-3
clone_size: .
d_call: TRBD2
v_call: TRBV28
cdr3_length: 15
cdr3_aa: CASSFPGLPAATQYF
cdr3_nt: TGTGCCAGCAGTTTTCCGGGACTACCCGCAGCTACGCAGTATTTT

j_call: TRBJ2-7
clone_size: few
d_call: .
v_call: TRBV12-3/TRBV12-4
cdr3_length: 13
cdr3_aa: CASSLELAYEQYF
cdr3_nt: TGTGCCAGCAGTTTAGAGTTAGCCTACGAGCAGTACTTC

j_call: TRBJ2-2
clone_size: .
d_call: .
v_call: TRBV7-8
cdr3_length: 16
cdr3_aa: CASSLVGQPNTGELFF
cdr3_nt: TGTGCCAGCAGCTTAGTAGGACAGCCGAACACCGGGGAGCTGTTTTTT

j_call: TRBJ2-4
clone_size: few
d_call: .
v_call: TRBV20-1
cdr3_length: 13
cdr3_aa: CSADGLAKNIQYF
cdr3_nt: TGCAGTGCCGACGGACTAGCCAAAAACATTCAGTACTTC

j_call: TRBJ2-3
clone_size: .
d_call: .
v_call: TRBV9
cdr3_length: 16
cdr3_aa: CASSVAPGSSSDTQYF
cdr3_nt: TGTGCCAGCAGCGTAGCTCCAGGGAGTTCGTCAGATACGCAGTATTTT

j_call: TRBJ2-7
clone_size: few
d_call: TRBD2
v_call: TRBV2
cdr3_length: 16
cdr3_aa: CASSALTSGRYYEQYF
cdr3_nt: TGTGCCAGCAGTGCCCTGACTAGCGGGAGATATTACGAGCAGTACTTC

j_call: TRBJ2-1
clone_size: few
d_call: TRBD2
v_call: TRBV6-2/TRBV6-3
cdr3_length: 17
cdr3_aa: CASSYSLAGGLLSEQFF
cdr3_nt: TGTGCCAGCAGTTACAGTCTAGCGGGAGGGCTTTTGAGTGAGCAGTTCTTC

j_call: TRBJ2-2
clone_size: many
d_call: .
v_call: TRBV20-1
cdr3_length: 14
cdr3_aa: CSASRETRAGELFF
cdr3_nt: TGCAGTGCTAGCCGGGAGACGAGGGCCGGGGAGCTGTTTTTT

j_call: TRBJ2-1
clone_size: few
d_call: TRBD2
v_call: TRBV2
cdr3_length: 15
cdr3_aa: CASRSREGRTNEQFF
cdr3_nt: TGTGCCAGCAGGTCGCGGGAGGGCCGTACGAATGAGCAGTTCTTC

j_call: TRBJ2-1
clone_size: .
d_call: .
v_call: TRBV7-9
cdr3_length: 10
cdr3_aa: CASSSVEQFF
cdr3_nt: TGTGCCAGCAGCTCTGTGGAGCAGTTCTTC

j_call: TRBJ2-4
clone_size: many
d_call: .
v_call: TRBV6-5
cdr3_length: 13
cdr3_aa: CASGAIAKNIQYF
cdr3_nt: TGTGCCAGCGGGGCCATAGCCAAAAACATTCAGTACTTC

j_call: TRBJ2-2
clone_size: few
d_call: .
v_call: TRBV12-3/TRBV12-4
cdr3_length: 13
cdr3_aa: CASSYPYTGELFF
cdr3_nt: TGTGCCAGCAGTTATCCCTACACCGGGGAGCTGTTTTTT

j_call: TRBJ2-2
clone_size: .
d_call: .
v_call: TRBV29-1
cdr3_length: 11
cdr3_aa: CSVDYTGELFF
cdr3_nt: TGCAGCGTTGACTATACCGGGGAGCTGTTTTTT

j_call: TRBJ2-3
clone_size: few
d_call: .
v_call: TRBV19
cdr3_length: 13
cdr3_aa: CASSTDNSDTQYF
cdr3_nt: TGTGCCAGTAGTACGGACAATTCAGATACGCAGTATTTT

j_call: TRBJ2-1
clone_size: .
d_call: .
v_call: TRBV6-5
cdr3_length: 14
cdr3_aa: CASSYSQRYNEQFF
cdr3_nt: TGTGCCAGCAGTTACAGCCAGCGCTACAATGAGCAGTTCTTC

j_call: TRBJ1-1
clone_size: .
d_call: .
v_call: TRBV11-2
cdr3_length: 14
cdr3_aa: CASSLDIVGTEAFF
cdr3_nt: TGTGCCAGCAGCTTAGATATCGTAGGCACTGAAGCTTTCTTT

j_call: TRBJ2-3
clone_size: few
d_call: .
v_call: TRBV10-3
cdr3_length: 14
cdr3_aa: CAISDLDLTDTQYF
cdr3_nt: TGTGCCATCAGTGACCTGGACCTCACAGATACGCAGTATTTT

j_call: TRBJ1-6
clone_size: few
d_call: .
v_call: TRBV7-2
cdr3_length: 12
cdr3_aa: CASSSQPAPLHF
cdr3_nt: TGTGCCAGCAGCTCACAGCCTGCGCCCCTCCACTTT

j_call: TRBJ2-7
clone_size: .
d_call: .
v_call: TRBV10-3
cdr3_length: 13
cdr3_aa: CAISEDRSYEQYF
cdr3_nt: TGTGCCATCAGTGAAGACAGGTCCTACGAGCAGTACTTC

j_call: TRBJ2-4
clone_size: once
d_call: .
v_call: TRBV14
cdr3_length: 20
cdr3_aa: CASSQERCSVVEVTKNIQYF
cdr3_nt: TGTGCCAGCAGCCAAGAACGATGCAGTGTTGTAGAGGTAACCAAAAACATTCAGTACTTC

j_call: TRBJ2-3
clone_size: once
d_call: TRBD1
v_call: TRBV27
cdr3_length: 16
cdr3_aa: CASTLPLDRGTDTQYF
cdr3_nt: TGTGCCAGCACCCTACCCCTTGACAGGGGCACAGATACGCAGTATTTT

j_call: TRBJ2-1
clone_size: few
d_call: TRBD2
v_call: TRBV11-2
cdr3_length: 19
cdr3_aa: CASNPRAPLLAGGHNEQFF
cdr3_nt: TGTGCCAGCAACCCCAGGGCCCCCCTCCTAGCGGGAGGGCACAATGAGCAGTTCTTC

j_call: TRBJ2-3
clone_size: .
d_call: .
v_call: TRBV7-9
cdr3_length: 16
cdr3_aa: CASSPRFGPGTDTQYF
cdr3_nt: TGTGCCAGCAGCCCCCGTTTTGGCCCTGGGACAGATACGCAGTATTTT

j_call: TRBJ2-5
clone_size: .
d_call: .
v_call: TRBV12-3/TRBV12-4
cdr3_length: 14
cdr3_aa: CASSLIAGQETQYF
cdr3_nt: TGTGCCAGCAGCCTAATAGCGGGACAGGAGACCCAGTACTTC

j_call: TRBJ2-7
clone_size: .
d_call: .
v_call: TRBV5-4
cdr3_length: 14
cdr3_aa: CASSRIAESYEQYF
cdr3_nt: TGTGCCAGCAGCAGAATAGCTGAATCTTACGAGCAGTACTTC

j_call: TRBJ2-7
clone_size: few
d_call: .
v_call: TRBV6-5
cdr3_length: 14
cdr3_aa: CASSYAESPYEQYF
cdr3_nt: TGTGCCAGCAGTTACGCCGAGAGCCCCTACGAGCAGTACTTC

j_call: TRBJ2-5
clone_size: once
d_call: .
v_call: TRBV14
cdr3_length: 16
cdr3_aa: CASSQERQTYQETQYF
cdr3_nt: TGTGCCAGCAGCCAAGAGCGACAGACGTACCAAGAGACCCAGTACTTC